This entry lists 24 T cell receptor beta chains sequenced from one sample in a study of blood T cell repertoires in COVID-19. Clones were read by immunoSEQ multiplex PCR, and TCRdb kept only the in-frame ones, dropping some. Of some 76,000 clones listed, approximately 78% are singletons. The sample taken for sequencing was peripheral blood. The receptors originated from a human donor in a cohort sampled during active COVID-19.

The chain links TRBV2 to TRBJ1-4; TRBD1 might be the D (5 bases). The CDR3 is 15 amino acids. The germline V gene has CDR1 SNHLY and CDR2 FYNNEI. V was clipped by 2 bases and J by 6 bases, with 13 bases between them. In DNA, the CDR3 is TGTGCCAGCAGTGAACGGCAGGGAGGGGATGAAAAACTGTTTTTT. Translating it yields CASSERQGGDEKLFF.

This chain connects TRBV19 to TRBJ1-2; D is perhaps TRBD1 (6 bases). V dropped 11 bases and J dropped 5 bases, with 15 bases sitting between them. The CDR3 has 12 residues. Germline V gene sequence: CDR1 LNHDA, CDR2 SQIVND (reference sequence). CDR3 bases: TGTGCCGCGGGGGGGCAGAGTTATGGCTACACCTTC. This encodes CAAGGQSYGYTF.

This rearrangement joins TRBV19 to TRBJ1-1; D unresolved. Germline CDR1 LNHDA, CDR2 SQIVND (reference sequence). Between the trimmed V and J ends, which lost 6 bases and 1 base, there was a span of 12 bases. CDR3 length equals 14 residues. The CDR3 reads CASSLPTRNTEAFF. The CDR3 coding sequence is TGTGCCAGTAGCCTTCCAACACGGAACACTGAAGCTTTCTTT.

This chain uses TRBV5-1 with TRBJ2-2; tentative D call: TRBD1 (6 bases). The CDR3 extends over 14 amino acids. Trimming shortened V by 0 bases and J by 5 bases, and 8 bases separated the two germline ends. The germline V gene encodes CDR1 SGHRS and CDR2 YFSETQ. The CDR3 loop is CASSLGQETGELFF. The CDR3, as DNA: TGCGCCAGCAGCTTGGGACAGGAAACCGGGGAGCTGTTTTTT.

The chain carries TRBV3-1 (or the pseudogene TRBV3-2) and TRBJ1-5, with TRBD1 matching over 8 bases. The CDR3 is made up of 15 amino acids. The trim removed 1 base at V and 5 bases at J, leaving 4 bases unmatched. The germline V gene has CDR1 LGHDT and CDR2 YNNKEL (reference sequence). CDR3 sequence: CASSQGQGPHQPQHF. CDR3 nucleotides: TGTGCCAGCAGCCAAGGACAGGGGCCCCATCAGCCCCAGCATTTT.

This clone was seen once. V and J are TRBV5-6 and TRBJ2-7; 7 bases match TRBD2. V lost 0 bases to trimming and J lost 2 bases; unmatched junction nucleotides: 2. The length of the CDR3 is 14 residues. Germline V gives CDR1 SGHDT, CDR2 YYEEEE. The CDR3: CASSLEGLTYEQYF. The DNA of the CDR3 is TGTGCCAGCAGCTTGGAGGGACTAACCTACGAGCAGTACTTC.

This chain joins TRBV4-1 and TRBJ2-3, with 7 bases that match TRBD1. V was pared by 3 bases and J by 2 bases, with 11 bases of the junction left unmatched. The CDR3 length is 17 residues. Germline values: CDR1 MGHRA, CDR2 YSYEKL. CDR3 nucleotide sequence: TGCGCCAGCAGCCAGTTCCGGACAGGTCCGAACACAGATACGCAGTATTTT. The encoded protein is CASSQFRTGPNTDTQYF.

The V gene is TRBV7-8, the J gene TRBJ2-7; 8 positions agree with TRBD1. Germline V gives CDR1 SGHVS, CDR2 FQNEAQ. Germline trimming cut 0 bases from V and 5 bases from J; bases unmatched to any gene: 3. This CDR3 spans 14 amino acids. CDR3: CASSLARGPDEQYF. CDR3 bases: TGTGCCAGCAGCTTAGCCAGGGGGCCGGACGAGCAGTACTTC.

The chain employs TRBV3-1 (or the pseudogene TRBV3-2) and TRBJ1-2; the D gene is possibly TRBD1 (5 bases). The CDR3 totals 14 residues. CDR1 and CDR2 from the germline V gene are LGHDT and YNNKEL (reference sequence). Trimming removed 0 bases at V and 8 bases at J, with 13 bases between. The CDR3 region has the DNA TGTGCCAGCAGCCAAGATTGGGGCGCGAACGGCTACACCTTC. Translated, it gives CASSQDWGANGYTF.

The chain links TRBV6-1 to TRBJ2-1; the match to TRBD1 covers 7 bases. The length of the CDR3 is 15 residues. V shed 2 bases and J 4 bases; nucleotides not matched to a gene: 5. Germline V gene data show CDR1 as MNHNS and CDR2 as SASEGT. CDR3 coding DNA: TGTGCCAGCAGTGAACCCGGGACAGCATACAATGAGCAGTTCTTC. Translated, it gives CASSEPGTAYNEQFF.

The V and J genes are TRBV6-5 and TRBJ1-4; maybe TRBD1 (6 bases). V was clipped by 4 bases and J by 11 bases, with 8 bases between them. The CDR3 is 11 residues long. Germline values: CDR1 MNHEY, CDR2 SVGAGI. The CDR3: CASSFGQKLFF. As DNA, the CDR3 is TGTGCCAGCAGTTTCGGACAGAAACTGTTTTTT.

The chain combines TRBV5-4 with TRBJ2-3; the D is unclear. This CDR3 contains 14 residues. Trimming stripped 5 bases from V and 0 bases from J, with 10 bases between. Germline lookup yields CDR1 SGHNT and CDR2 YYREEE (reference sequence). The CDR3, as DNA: TGTGCCAGCAGATTAGCCGGGAGCACAGATACGCAGTATTTT. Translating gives CASRLAGSTDTQYF.

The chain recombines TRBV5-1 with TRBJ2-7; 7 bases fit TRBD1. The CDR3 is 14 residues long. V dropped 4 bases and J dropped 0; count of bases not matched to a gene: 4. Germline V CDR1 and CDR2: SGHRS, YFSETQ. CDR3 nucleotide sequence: TGCGCCAGCAGCCCCTGGGACAGCTCCTACGAGCAGTACTTC. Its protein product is CASSPWDSSYEQYF.

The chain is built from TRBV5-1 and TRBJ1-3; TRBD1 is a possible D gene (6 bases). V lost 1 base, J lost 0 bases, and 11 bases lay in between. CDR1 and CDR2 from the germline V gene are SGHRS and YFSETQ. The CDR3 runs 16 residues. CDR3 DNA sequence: TGCGCCAGCAGCTTGCAGGGGCCCGACTCTGGAAACACCATATATTTT. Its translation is CASSLQGPDSGNTIYF.

CDR3 in DNA: TGTGCCAGCAGCGCGACAGGGTCTGAAGCTTTCTTT. This translates into CASSATGSEAFF. V gene TRBV9 combines with J gene TRBJ1-1, with 7 positions matching TRBD1. Trimming removed 3 bases from V and 6 bases from J; junction bases left unmatched: 2. CDR1 SGDLS and CDR2 YYNGEE come from the germline V gene. The CDR3 is made up of 12 amino acids.

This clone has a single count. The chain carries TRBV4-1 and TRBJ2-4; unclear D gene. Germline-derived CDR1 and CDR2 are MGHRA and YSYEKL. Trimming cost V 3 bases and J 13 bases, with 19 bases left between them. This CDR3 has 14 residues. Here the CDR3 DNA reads TGCGCCAGCAGCCACCAATACGCGGAGAAAGCACAGTACTTC. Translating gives CASSHQYAEKAQYF.

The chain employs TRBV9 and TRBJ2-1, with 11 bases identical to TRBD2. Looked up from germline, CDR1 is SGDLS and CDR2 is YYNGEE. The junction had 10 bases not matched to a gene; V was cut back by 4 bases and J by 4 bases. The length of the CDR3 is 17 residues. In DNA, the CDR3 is TGTGCCAGCAGCTACTCCTTAGCGGGGGGGCCATACAATGAGCAGTTCTTC. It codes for CASSYSLAGGPYNEQFF.

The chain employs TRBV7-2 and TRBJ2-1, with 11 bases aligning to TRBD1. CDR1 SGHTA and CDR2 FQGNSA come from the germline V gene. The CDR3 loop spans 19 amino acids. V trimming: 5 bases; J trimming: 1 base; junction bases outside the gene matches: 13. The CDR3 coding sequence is TGTGCCAGCAGCCCCCCCGTTATGAGGGACAGGGGGTCCTACAATGAGCAGTTCTTC. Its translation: CASSPPVMRDRGSYNEQFF.

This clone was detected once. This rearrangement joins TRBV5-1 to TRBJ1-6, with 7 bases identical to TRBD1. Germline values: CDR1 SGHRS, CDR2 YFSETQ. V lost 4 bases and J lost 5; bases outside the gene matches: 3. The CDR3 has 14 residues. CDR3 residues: CASSPGTDNSPLHF. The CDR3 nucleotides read TGCGCCAGCAGCCCCGGGACAGATAATTCACCCCTCCACTTT.

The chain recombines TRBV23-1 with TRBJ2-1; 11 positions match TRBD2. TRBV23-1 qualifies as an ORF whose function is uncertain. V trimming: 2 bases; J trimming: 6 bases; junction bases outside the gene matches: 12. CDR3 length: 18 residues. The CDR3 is CASSQTLAGGHFCNEQFF. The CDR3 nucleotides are TGCGCCAGCAGTCAAACCCTAGCGGGGGGCCACTTCTGCAATGAGCAGTTCTTC.

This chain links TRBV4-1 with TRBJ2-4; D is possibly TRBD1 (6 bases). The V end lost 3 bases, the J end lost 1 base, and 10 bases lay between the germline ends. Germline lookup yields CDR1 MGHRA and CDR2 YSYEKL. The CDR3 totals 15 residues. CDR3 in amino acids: CASSQWQGAKNIQYF. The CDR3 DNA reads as TGCGCCAGCAGCCAGTGGCAGGGGGCCAAAAACATTCAGTACTTC.

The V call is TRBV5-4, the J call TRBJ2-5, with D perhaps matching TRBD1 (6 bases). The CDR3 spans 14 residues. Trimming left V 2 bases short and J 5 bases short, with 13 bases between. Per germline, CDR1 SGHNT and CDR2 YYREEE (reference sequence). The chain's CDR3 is CASSLQGLKETQYF. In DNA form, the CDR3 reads TGTGCCAGCAGCTTACAGGGCTTGAAGGAGACCCAGTACTTC. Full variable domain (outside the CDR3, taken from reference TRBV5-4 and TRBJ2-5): ETGVTQSPTHLIKTRGQQVTLRCSSQSGHNTVSWYQQALGQGPQFIFQYYREEENGRGNFPPRFSGLQFPNYSSELNVNALELDDSALYLCASSLQGLKETQYFGPGTRLLVL.

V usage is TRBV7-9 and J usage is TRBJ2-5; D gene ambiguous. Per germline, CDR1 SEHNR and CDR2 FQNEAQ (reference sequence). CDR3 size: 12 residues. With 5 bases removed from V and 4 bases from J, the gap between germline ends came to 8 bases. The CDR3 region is CASSPSGETQYF. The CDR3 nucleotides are TGTGCCAGCAGCCCCTCGGGAGAGACCCAGTACTTC.

As DNA, the CDR3 is TGCGCCAGCAGCTCCGTTGGGAGGGACCCCTACAATGAGCAGTTCTTC. This translates into CASSSVGRDPYNEQFF. The chain is built from TRBV5-1 and TRBJ2-1; TRBD2 agrees at 7 bases. Per germline, CDR1 SGHRS and CDR2 YFSETQ. Losses at the gene ends were 3 bases for V and 2 bases for J; bases not matched to a gene: 8. The CDR3 consists of 16 residues.